This T cell receptor (beta chain) was recorded in a study of T cell responses to AZD1222 COVID-19 vaccine. Produced via immunoSEQ multiplex PCR; TCRdb's table is partial and in-frame only. Among 150,000 to 190,000 clones listed, approximately 86% were seen once. This clone was seen only once. Germline V CDR1 and CDR2: SGHTA, FQGNSA. This CDR3 has 14 residues. J gave up 3 bases and V 6 bases, and 4 bases lay outside the gene matches. The clonotype comes from an adult who had recovered from COVID-19. The input for sequencing was peripheral blood, taken after recovery from COVID-19. The V call is TRBV7-2, the J call TRBJ1-4; 7 nucleotides agree with TRBD1. The DNA of the CDR3 is TGTGCCAGCAGGCCGGGGACAGCTAATGAAAAACTGTTTTTT. It is translated as CASRPGTANEKLFF.